What follows are 19 T cell receptor beta chains derived from one specimen sequenced in a study of early T cells in non-severe SARS-CoV-2 infection. TCRdb re-derived calls from the 5' RACE reads in MiXCR, one entry per CDR3 protein. In the table there are tens of thousands of distinct CDR3 sequences, roughly 9% of which are singletons. The sequences come from whole blood, collected at baseline. Receptors originate from an adult who was a healthcare worker with PCR-confirmed SARS-CoV-2 infection or an uninfected control (not recorded which).

In its sample, this clonotype was seen a few times. The chain carries TRBV12-3 or TRBV12-4 and TRBJ2-7, with 7 bases that match TRBD1. The trim removed 5 bases at V and 6 bases at J, leaving 10 bases unmatched. This CDR3 is built from 14 residues. CDR3 region: CASSPFEGAGEQYF. The DNA for the CDR3 is TGTGCCAGCAGTCCATTTGAGGGGGCCGGCGAGCAGTACTTC.

This chain links TRBV20-1 with TRBJ2-7; TRBD1 is a possible D gene (5 bases). V shed 0 bases and J shed 3 bases, with 9 bases lying between them. CDR1 and CDR2 (germline): DFQATT, SNEGSKA (reference sequence). The CDR3 sequence is 13 residues long. Here the CDR3 DNA reads TGCAGTGCTAGAGATTCAGGGTTCTACGAGCAGTACTTC. This sequence encodes CSARDSGFYEQYF.

This clonotype occurred many times. V usage is TRBV2 and J usage is TRBJ2-1; D unresolved. V shed 0 bases and J shed 7 bases, with 7 bases lying between them. The CDR3 is 13 residues long. Germline-derived CDR1 and CDR2 are SNHLY and FYNNEI. The CDR3 DNA is TGTGCCAGCAGTGAAGCGGGCCTTAATGAGCAGTTCTTC. Translated: CASSEAGLNEQFF.

Many counts were recorded for this clonotype. V usage is TRBV7-9 and J usage is TRBJ2-5; D remains unclear. The CDR3 runs 14 residues. The V end lost 7 bases, the J end lost 2 bases, and 14 bases lay between the germline ends. Germline V gene lookup returns CDR1 SEHNR and CDR2 FQNEAQ (reference sequence). The CDR3 spells CASTRWGIQETQYF. DNA of the CDR3: TGTGCCAGCACCCGATGGGGAATTCAAGAGACCCAGTACTTC.

This clonotype was seen a few times. V and J are TRBV29-1 and TRBJ2-2, with 10 bases aligning to TRBD1. J was trimmed by 4 bases and V by 5 bases; bases with no gene match: 10. From germline, CDR1 is SQVTM and CDR2 ANQGSEA. CDR3 length: 16 residues. CDR3 protein: CSVNSVRTGGTGELFF. The DNA of the CDR3 is TGCAGCGTTAATTCAGTTCGGACAGGGGGCACCGGGGAGCTGTTTTTT.

In this sample, this clonotype turned up many times. The rearrangement joins TRBV21-1 to TRBJ1-6. TRBV21-1 is recorded as a pseudogene. The CDR3 contains 16 residues. This CDR3 is CASSKFSGPYNSPLHF. DNA of the CDR3: TGTGCCAGCAGCAAATTTTCAGGACCCTATAATTCACCCCTCCACTTT.

This clonotype was seen repeatedly, ten times or more. This chain connects TRBV20-1 to TRBJ2-5, with D uncertain. This CDR3 is built from 14 residues. Trimming shortened V by 5 bases and J by 1 base, and 14 bases separated the two germline ends. The germline V gene has CDR1 DFQATT and CDR2 SNEGSKA (reference sequence). Written as DNA, the CDR3 is TGCAGTGCTGAACCACCTGGCTTCCAAGAGACCCAGTACTTC. Amino acids: CSAEPPGFQETQYF.

This clonotype was counted ten times or more. V gene TRBV7-2 combines with J gene TRBJ2-7; 9 bases align to TRBD2. The CDR3 has 15 amino acids. V shed 5 bases, J shed 2 bases, and the junction held 7 bases outside the gene matches. In germline, CDR1 is SGHTA, CDR2 FQGNSA. CDR3 protein: CASSPARTSAYEQYF. As DNA, the CDR3 is TGTGCCAGCAGCCCGGCTCGGACTAGCGCCTACGAGCAGTACTTC. Complete variable domain (other parts from reference TRBV7-2 and TRBJ2-7): GAGVSQSPSNKVTEKGKDVELRCDPISGHTALYWYRQSLGQGLEFLIYFQGNSAPDKSGLPSDRFSAERTGGSVSTLTIQRTQQEDSAVYLCASSPARTSAYEQYFGPGTRLTVT.

This clonotype was observed many times. This chain uses TRBV30 with TRBJ1-3; D gene unclear. V shed 1 base and J shed 2 bases, with 9 bases lying between them. The CDR3 is 14 amino acids. Germline CDR1 and CDR2: GTSNPN and SVGIG (reference sequence). The CDR3 spells CAWSDPNPGNTIYF. CDR3 DNA: TGTGCCTGGAGTGACCCCAACCCTGGAAACACCATATATTTT.

V usage is TRBV11-2 and J usage is TRBJ2-5, with 9 bases identical to TRBD2. Per germline, CDR1 SGHAT and CDR2 FQNNGV. The V segment lost 5 bases and the J segment 5 bases; nucleotides outside the gene matches: 6. CDR3 length: 14 residues. The CDR3: CASSIAGDGETQYF. The CDR3 DNA reads as TGTGCCAGCAGCATAGCGGGAGACGGCGAGACCCAGTACTTC.

This clonotype was recorded a few times. J is TRBJ2-1 and V is TRBV14, with D hard to call. V lost 0 bases and J 4 bases, leaving 7 bases between the germline ends. The CDR3 contains 14 residues. Germline V CDR1 and CDR2: SGHDN, FVKESK. This CDR3 reads CASSQDTGYNEQFF. The CDR3 DNA follows: TGTGCCAGCAGCCAAGATACCGGGTACAATGAGCAGTTCTTC.

The gene calls are TRBV5-8 and TRBJ2-1; 7 positions agree with TRBD1. Per the germline V gene, CDR1 is SGHTS and CDR2 is YDEGEE. The CDR3 covers 15 residues. V shed 4 bases and J 4 bases; nucleotides not matched to a gene: 8. CDR3 sequence reads: CASSPRGQRYNEQFF. CDR3 in DNA: TGTGCCAGCAGCCCTAGGGGACAGAGATACAATGAGCAGTTCTTC.

The rearrangement uses TRBV18 and TRBJ2-1; D possibly uses TRBD1 or TRBD2 (6 bases each). Trimming stripped 3 bases from V and 4 bases from J, with 13 bases between. The length of the CDR3 is 15 residues. Germline-derived CDR1 and CDR2 are KGHSH and LQKENI. CDR3: CASSPSGGTYNEQFF. The CDR3 nucleotides read TGTGCCAGCTCACCGTCCGGGGGCACATACAATGAGCAGTTCTTC. Supplemented by reference TRBV18 and TRBJ2-1, the full variable domain reads NAGVMQNPRHLVRRRGQEARLRCSPMKGHSHVYWYRQLPEEGLKFMVYLQKENIIDESGMPKERFSAEFPKEGPSILRIQQVVRGDSAAYFCASSPSGGTYNEQFFGPGTRLTVL.

The chain has TRBV7-2 and TRBJ2-1; D is unresolved. Trimming cost V 1 base and J 5 bases, with 9 bases left between them. The CDR3 consists of 14 residues. Germline V gives CDR1 SGHTA, CDR2 FQGNSA. The CDR3 loop reads CASSLERRNNEQFF. The DNA for the CDR3 is TGTGCCAGCAGCTTAGAGAGGCGAAACAATGAGCAGTTCTTC.

This clonotype was counted at least ten times. The genes are TRBV15 and TRBJ1-4; tentatively, D is TRBD1 (6 bases). Trimming pared 0 bases from V and 7 bases from J, leaving 18 bases between. The CDR3 runs to 17 residues. Germline V CDR1 and CDR2: LNHNV, YYDKDF (reference sequence). The DNA for the CDR3 is TGTGCCACCAGCAGAGATCCGGACGGCGGCAGGGGTGAAAAACTGTTTTTT. Protein: CATSRDPDGGRGEKLFF.

The chain is built from TRBV6-1 and TRBJ2-7; the match to TRBD1 covers 10 bases. This CDR3 region has 15 residues. V shed 8 bases, J shed 6 bases, and the junction held 13 bases outside the gene matches. CDR1 MNHNS and CDR2 SASEGT come from the germline V gene. CDR3 region: CASLEPGQGTSEQYF. CDR3 DNA sequence: TGTGCCAGCCTCGAACCGGGACAGGGGACCTCCGAGCAGTACTTC.

At least ten counts were recorded for this clonotype. The genes are TRBV5-5 and TRBJ1-6; 7 nucleotides line up with TRBD1. The length of the CDR3 is 16 residues. Germline loops: CDR1 SGHKS, CDR2 YYEKEE (reference sequence). J lost 1 base, V lost 7 bases, and 8 bases had no gene match. CDR3 sequence reads: CASGRQGVSYNSPLHF. The CDR3, as DNA: TGTGCCAGCGGCAGACAGGGAGTGTCCTATAATTCACCCCTCCACTTT.

The gene calls are TRBV7-9 and TRBJ2-1, with 10 bases that match TRBD2. Germline V gene sequence: CDR1 SEHNR, CDR2 FQNEAQ (reference sequence). The CDR3 covers 17 residues. V lost 3 bases to trimming and J lost 0 bases; unmatched junction nucleotides: 5. The CDR3, as DNA: TGTGCCAGCAGCTTTAGATTAGCGGGAGGCTCCTACAATGAGCAGTTCTTC. Protein sequence: CASSFRLAGGSYNEQFF.

The gene calls are TRBV7-9 and TRBJ1-5; 9 positions agree with TRBD1. This CDR3 comprises 15 residues. The germline gives CDR1 SEHNR, CDR2 FQNEAQ (reference sequence). The V gene end was trimmed by 5 bases and the J gene end by 4 bases; junction bases not matched to a gene: 6. CDR3 coding DNA: TGTGCCAGCAGCCGACAGGGGGTCGGTAATCAGCCCCAGCATTTT. This translates into CASSRQGVGNQPQHF.